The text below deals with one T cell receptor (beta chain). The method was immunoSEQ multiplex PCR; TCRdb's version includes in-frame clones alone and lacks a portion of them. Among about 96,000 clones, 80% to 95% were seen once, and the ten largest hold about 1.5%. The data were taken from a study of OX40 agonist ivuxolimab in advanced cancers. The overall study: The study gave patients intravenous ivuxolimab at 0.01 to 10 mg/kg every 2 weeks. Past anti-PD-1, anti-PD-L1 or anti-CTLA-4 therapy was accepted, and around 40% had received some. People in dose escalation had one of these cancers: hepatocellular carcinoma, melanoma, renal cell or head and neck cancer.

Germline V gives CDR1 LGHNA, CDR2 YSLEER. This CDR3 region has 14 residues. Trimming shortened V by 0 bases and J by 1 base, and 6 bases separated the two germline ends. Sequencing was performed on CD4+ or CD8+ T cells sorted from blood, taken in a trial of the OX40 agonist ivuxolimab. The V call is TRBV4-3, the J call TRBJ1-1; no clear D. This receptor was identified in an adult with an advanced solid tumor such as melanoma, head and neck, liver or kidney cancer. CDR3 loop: CASSQELTNTEAFF. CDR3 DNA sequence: TGCGCCAGCAGCCAAGAACTCACGAACACTGAAGCTTTCTTT.